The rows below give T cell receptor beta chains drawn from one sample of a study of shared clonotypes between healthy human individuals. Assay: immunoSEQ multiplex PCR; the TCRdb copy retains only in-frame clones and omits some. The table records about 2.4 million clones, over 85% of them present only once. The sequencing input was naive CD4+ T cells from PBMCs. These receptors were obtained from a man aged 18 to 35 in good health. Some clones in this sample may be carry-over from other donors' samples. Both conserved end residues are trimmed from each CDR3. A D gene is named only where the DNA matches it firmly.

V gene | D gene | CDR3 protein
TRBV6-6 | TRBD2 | ASSYPGLAGTDTQY
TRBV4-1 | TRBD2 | ASSPQREGRETQY
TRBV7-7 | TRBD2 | ASSLLNAGSSGDAQY
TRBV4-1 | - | ASSHLQRGDTQY
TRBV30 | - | AWIIETRFVTEAF
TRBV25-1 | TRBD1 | ASSALTGDGYT
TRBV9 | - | ASSGSQVRSSYNEQF
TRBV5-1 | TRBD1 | ASSPQGSEQY
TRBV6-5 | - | ASSYGGSGANVLT
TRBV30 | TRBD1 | AWARQGNTEAF
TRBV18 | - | ASSPIGGGQTNEKLF
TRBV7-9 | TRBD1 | ASSLTGVNTEAF
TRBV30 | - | AWSVTGPGPQH
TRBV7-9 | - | ASSSDGGREKLF
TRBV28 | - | ASSLAGATNEKLF
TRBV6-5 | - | ASSLRKIGGGYT
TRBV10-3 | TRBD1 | AISEPGQGGQPQH
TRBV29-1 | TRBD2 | SAKVLAGSEQY
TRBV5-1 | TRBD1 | ASSGQENTEAF
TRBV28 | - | ASNPGGGRFYYGYT
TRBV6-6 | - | ASSYSADQPQH
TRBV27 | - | ASQSLARGYYNEQF
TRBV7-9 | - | ASSLILAAIAEAF
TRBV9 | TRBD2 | ASSVGAGASYEQY
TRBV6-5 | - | ASTGTNQETQY
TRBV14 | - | ASSEGRAGANVLT
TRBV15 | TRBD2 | ATSRDQWGGEQY
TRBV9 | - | ASSAGRYTEAF
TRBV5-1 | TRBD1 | ASSPGQGAWGYT
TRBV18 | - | ASSPAREKLF
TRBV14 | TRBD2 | ASSQITSGSVWIGELF